A single T cell receptor beta chain is shown here with its context. Its cognate antigen has yet to be identified. The junction differs from germline at one of its ends, possibly a read error. From cysteine to phenylalanine, the CDR3 is 14 amino acids long. This entry keeps only the CDR3 DNA: 42 bases, framed from base 1. CDR1 is given as SQVTM and CDR2 as ANQGSEA, both from the germline V gene. The entry originates in a study of blood T cells in healthy people across ages (dated by TCRdb to 2013 to 2016). Background for the entire study: Template switching captured roughly one uniquely barcoded TCR beta cDNA molecule per two T cells in model experiments. The donors were split into four age groups: young (average about 15 years), middle-aged (over 35), aged (over 55) and long-lived (more than 80). Two additional independent replicas of 1 million unique cDNA reads from the same blood draw were analyzed for two donors (one aged 18 to 30 and one aged 80 or older). To track age-related changes in TCR beta repertoire diversity, the study relied on deep sequencing normalized with unique cDNA molecular identifiers. To avoid experimental bias, donors of different ages were randomly spread across the sequencing lanes.

On the study overall, not on this receptor specifically: The long-lived group showed more naive CD4+ T cells, fewer expanded clones and increased TCR diversity than the aged group, suggesting age selection. A strong correlation was found between observed TCR beta diversity and the percentage of naive T cells measured by flow cytometry. As age increased, observed TCR beta diversity per million T cells dropped in a roughly linear way, and a significant reduction was already evident by age around 41. Because the CMV infection status of the donors was unknown, age-related changes in expanded clonotypes may potentially have been confounded. Bulk unsorted PBMC profiling prevented conclusive comparison of naive and antigen-experienced compartments. Estimates of total diversity from one million sequenced T cells were regarded as lower bounds and underestimates.

Library creation used 5' RACE. Reads for this sample came from an Illumina HiSeq 2500. A second PCR of about 6 to 11 cycles was run with a J-beta primer mix and a sample-barcoded 5' primer. A template-switch 5' adaptor carrying 12 random nucleotides introduced a unique molecular identifier onto each TCR beta cDNA molecule. At least 3 million CDR3-containing paired-end reads were obtained from each sample. All of the RNA was converted into first-strand cDNA using the Mint cDNA synthesis kit, with a TRBC-specific oligonucleotide serving as the primer. All cDNA was treated with uracil-DNA glycosylase and then went through a first 18-cycle PCR with the universal primers M1SS and BC2_uni_R. As for the original processing: For normalization, 1 million high-quality reads, each with a distinct molecular identifier, were randomly selected from each sample. Reads sharing molecular identifiers were discarded rather than binned into consensus sequences. MiTCR, with a Q25 quality threshold and the strictest error-elimination algorithm, was used for CDR3 identification, clonotype clustering and error correction. A nonparametric unseen species model using Euler transformation provided a lower-bound estimate of total TCR beta diversity. TCRdb reprocessing: public reads trimmed at Q25 with fastp, clones called with MiXCR, in-frame beta chains kept. Entries are consolidated by CDR3 protein sequence, retaining the most common genes and DNA. None of the V and J calls come from the authors' own analysis; TCRdb made them. The sample records some 710,000 distinct CDR3 sequences, about a fifth of which are singletons. The ten largest clones capture roughly 22% of the sample.

The 39 donors, aged about 6 to 95 years, were systemically healthy Caucasian individuals from Russia. Roughly 10 milliliters of peripheral blood were collected from each donor into EDTA-treated Vacutainer tubes. Ficoll-Paque density-gradient centrifugation was used to isolate PBMCs, with at least 6.5 million per sample. Total RNA was extracted from PBMCs with Trizol reagent, with at least 6 micrograms obtained per sample. For every donor, flow cytometry on a PBMC aliquot measured the percentage of naive CD45RAhigh/CD27high T cells. The sequence links TRBV29-1 to TRBJ1-2; the D gene cannot be resolved reliably. The sample was blood. The receptor's source is a man between 65 and 85 years old in good health. At the DNA level, the sequence is TGCAGCGTTGAACCGGCTCGAGGGAACTATGGCTGCACCTTC. The resulting protein is CSVEPARGNYGCTF.